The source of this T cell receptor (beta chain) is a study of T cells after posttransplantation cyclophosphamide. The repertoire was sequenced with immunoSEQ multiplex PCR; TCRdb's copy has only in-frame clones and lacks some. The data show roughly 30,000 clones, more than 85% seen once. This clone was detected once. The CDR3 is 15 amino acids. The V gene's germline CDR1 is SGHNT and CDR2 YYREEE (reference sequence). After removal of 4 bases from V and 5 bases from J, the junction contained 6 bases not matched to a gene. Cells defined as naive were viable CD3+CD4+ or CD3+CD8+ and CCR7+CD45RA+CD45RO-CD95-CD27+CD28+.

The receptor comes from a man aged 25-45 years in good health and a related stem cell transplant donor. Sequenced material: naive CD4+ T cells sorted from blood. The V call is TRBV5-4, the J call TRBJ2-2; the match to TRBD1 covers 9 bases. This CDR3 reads CASSRPGTGTGELFF. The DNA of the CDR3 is TGTGCCAGCAGCCGTCCCGGGACAGGGACCGGGGAGCTGTTTTTT.